This T cell receptor (beta chain) is drawn from a study of Graves' ophthalmopathy and Graves' hyperthyroidism. Researchers took RNA transcripts and amplified TCR beta CDR3 regions from them. Second-round multiplex PCR came after first-round RT-PCR with HTBI primers. TCRdb used MiXCR to reprocess the multiplex PCR reads, holding one entry per CDR3 protein. The profile shows some 160,000 distinct CDR3 sequences, approximately 40% of them singletons. In regard to this clonotype: Its antigen is unidentified.

Orbital computed tomography, thyroid ultrasound, TRAb, serum thyroxine and clinical symptoms formed the basis of diagnosis. Study-level results: Most thyroid-expanded clonotypes exceeding 0.001 frequency were also found in blood. Forecasting of ophthalmopathy progression by the model achieved approximately 70% sensitivity and about 77% specificity.

The CDR3 spans 13 residues. The germline CDR1 and CDR2 sequences are SGHRS and YFSETQ. Trimming removed 4 bases from V and 5 bases from J, with 9 bases in between. The J gene is TRBJ2-2, the V gene TRBV5-1, with a tentative D call TRBD2 (5 bases). The specimen sequenced was peripheral blood. The sequence was collected from a young man with Graves' ophthalmopathy. CDR3 sequence: CASSNGGTGELFF. The CDR3 DNA is TGCGCCAGCAGCAACGGCGGGACCGGGGAGCTGTTTTTT.